This T cell receptor (beta chain) was profiled in a study of blood T cell repertoires in COVID-19. In the study overall: The United States, Italy and Spain supplied acute and convalescent COVID-19 samples. The cDNA or gDNA used as material had been derived from T cells, B-cell-depleted T cells, or PBMCs.

Between the trimmed V and J ends, which lost 4 bases and 1 base, there was a span of 19 bases. The V gene's germline CDR1 is MNHEY and CDR2 SVGEGT. The CDR3 consists of 17 residues. Under the authors' procedure: The authors estimated nucleated cell counts from reference gene primer amplification. Only in-frame clones appear in the TCRdb table, and some are missing; sequencing was by immunoSEQ multiplex PCR. V and J calls and clone size are as listed in that table; D and trimming were resolved from the DNA. Altogether 100,000 or so clones are present, around 82% being singletons, with the ten largest covering approximately 11%.

The sequence was collected from a man aged 65 to 79 with active or convalescent COVID-19. The sample comprised peripheral blood. The chain joins TRBV6-2 or TRBV6-3 to TRBJ2-5, with D uncertain. For the CDR3, the DNA is TGTGCCAGCAGTTTCAAGCCCACGTCACCAAGCCAAGAGACCCAGTACTTC. It codes for CASSFKPTSPSQETQYF.